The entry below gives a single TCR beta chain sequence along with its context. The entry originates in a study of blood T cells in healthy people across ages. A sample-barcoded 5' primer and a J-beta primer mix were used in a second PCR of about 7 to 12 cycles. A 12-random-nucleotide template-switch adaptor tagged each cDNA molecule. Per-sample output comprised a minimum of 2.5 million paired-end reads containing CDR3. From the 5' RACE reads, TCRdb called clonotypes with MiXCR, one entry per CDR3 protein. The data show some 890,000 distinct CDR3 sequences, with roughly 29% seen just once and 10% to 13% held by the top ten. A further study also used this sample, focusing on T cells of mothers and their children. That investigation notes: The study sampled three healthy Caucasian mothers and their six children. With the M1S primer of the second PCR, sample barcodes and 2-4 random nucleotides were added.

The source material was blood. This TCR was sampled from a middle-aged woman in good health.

DNA for the CDR3: TGCAGTGCTAGGGTACGGGGGGGCACAGATACGCAGTATTTT. Translated: CSARVRGGTDTQYF. This chain links TRBV20-1 with TRBJ2-3; 7 bases map to TRBD2. There are 14 residues in the CDR3. Germline CDR1 and CDR2: DFQATT and SNEGSKA (reference sequence). The ends lost 3 bases at V and 1 base at J; junction bases unmatched: 4.